This T cell receptor beta chain was recorded in a study of CD8+CD57+ T cells in acquired aplastic anemia. Study details: Sorted CD4+ and CD8+ cell DNA averaged roughly 3 ug. General study findings and limits: Some 29 CD8+ CDR3 sequences were shared between patients and controls.

Those patients picked for sequencing had displayed CD8+CD57+ cell expansion on flow cytometry. Blood came from patients not yet given any therapy. V was trimmed by 5 bases and J by 2 bases, leaving 16 bases between them. The germline gives CDR1 SEHNR, CDR2 FQNEAQ (reference sequence). This CDR3 comprises 15 residues. Of note for this clonotype: The target antigen is unknown.

Profiling of TCR beta VDJ combinations and CDR3 sequences used genomic DNA as template. TCRdb called the reads again in MiXCR, with one record for every CDR3 protein. The sample includes some 120,000 distinct CDR3 sequences, 30% to 45% seen only once; the top ten take around 2.5%. V and J are TRBV7-9 and TRBJ2-7; D remains unclear. The sample taken for sequencing was sorted CD4+, CD8+, or CD8+CD57+ T cells (not recorded which) from PBMCs. The source is a human donor with aplastic anemia. CDR3 DNA: TGTGCCAGCAGCCACATCGACGGAGCAACCTACGAGCAGTACTTC. Its protein is CASSHIDGATYEQYF.